The entry below describes one TCR beta chain. The clone's antigen remains unknown. One junction end does not reproduce the germline sequence, and a read error may be involved. The data stem from a study of CD4+ T cells in melanoma (dated by TCRdb to 2022 to 2024). About the study as a whole: Neoantigen-specific CD4+ T cells in human melanoma were investigated in the study.

Library creation used the immunoSEQ multiplex PCR assay. In TCRdb, the immuneACCESS table is reduced to in-frame sequences with V and J assigned. These tables do not hold every clone; where another copy was compared, an unresolved V gene accounts for under half, and the others remain unexplained. The sample table holds 55,000 or so clones, of which roughly 69% were seen once. The ten largest clones represent roughly 4.5% of the sample. The donors were people with melanoma. Taken from cysteine to phenylalanine, the CDR3 has 17 residues. CDR3 DNA is the only sequence kept; it has 51 bases, read in frame from the first base. CDR1 SSHAT and CDR2 FNYEAQ are derived from the germline V gene (reference sequence). The full study reports these points: The report described a correlation between neoantigen-specific CD4+ T cells and the function of CD8+ T cells, macrophages and B cells. Neoantigen-specific CD4+ T cells in melanoma were reported to show diverse differentiation states.

The chain employs TRBV7-7 and TRBJ2-1; TRBD2 is a possible D gene, resting on 5 matching bases. This TCR derives from a human donor with melanoma. The material sequenced was tumor tissue. This receptor carries the CDR3 CASSPQEGESSYNEQFF. The nucleotides read TGTGCTAGCAGCCCTCAAGAGGGAGAGAGCTCCTACAATGAGCAGTTCTTC.